What follows are 16 T cell receptor beta chains derived from one specimen sequenced in a study of radiotherapy plus CTLA-4 blockade in lung cancer. TCRdb's copy holds only in-frame clones and misses some; the assay was immunoSEQ multiplex PCR. The data hold about 64,000 clones, with approximately 67% observed a single time. Sequenced here: peripheral blood, sampled from a patient treated with radiotherapy plus ipilimumab. The receptors stem from a human donor with non-small cell lung cancer whose response to radiotherapy plus ipilimumab could not be evaluated.

The chain couples TRBV11-1 to TRBJ1-4, with D tentatively TRBD1 (5 bases). The V and J ends lost 0 bases and 2 bases respectively, with 13 bases between them. In germline, CDR1 is SGHAT, CDR2 FQDESV (reference sequence). The CDR3 covers 17 residues. CDR3 DNA sequence: TGTGCCAGCAGCTTAGCTGTCCAGGGCTGGACTAATGAAAAACTGTTTTTT. Translating it yields CASSLAVQGWTNEKLFF.

This rearrangement joins TRBV12-5 to TRBJ1-1, with D possibly being TRBD1 (6 bases). The CDR3 runs to 18 residues. V was pared by 5 bases and J by 1 base, with 23 bases between. Germline CDR1 LGHNT, CDR2 FRNRAP. DNA for the CDR3: TGTGCTAGTGGTCACCCACAGGGAAAGTCCAACCAGAACACTGAAGCTTTCTTT. Amino acids: CASGHPQGKSNQNTEAFF.

The rearrangement joins TRBV19 to TRBJ1-5; maybe TRBD1 (5 bases). Germline CDR1 LNHDA, CDR2 SQIVND (reference sequence). The ends were cut back, 4 bases at V and 0 bases at J, with 16 bases in the middle. CDR3 length equals 17 residues. CDR3 in amino acids: CASSSLGGTYSNQPQHF. DNA for the CDR3: TGTGCCAGTAGTAGTCTCGGGGGGACCTATAGCAATCAGCCCCAGCATTTT.

This clone appeared a single time. The chain has TRBV29-1 and TRBJ1-2; D is possibly TRBD1 (5 bases). This CDR3 comprises 13 residues. In germline, CDR1 is SQVTM, CDR2 ANQGSEA. Trimming took 7 bases from V and 3 from J, leaving 15 bases between them. Here the CDR3 DNA reads TGCAGCGCCCCGGGGGGGTTGGACTATGGCTACACCTTC. It specifies CSAPGGLDYGYTF.

The V call is TRBV27, the J call TRBJ2-1, with 8 bases aligning to TRBD2. Per the germline V gene, CDR1 is MNHEY and CDR2 is SMNVEV (reference sequence). This CDR3 is built from 14 residues. V trimming: 5 bases; J trimming: 8 bases; junction bases outside the gene matches: 8. In nucleotides, the CDR3 is TGTGCCAGCAGTAAGGGACTAGGGTTCGATGAGCAGTTCTTC. Amino acids: CASSKGLGFDEQFF.

The chain has TRBV7-9 and TRBJ2-5; 8 positions match TRBD2. The DNA matches TRBJ2-7 better at its end, which makes the J call doubtful. Germline V gives CDR1 SEHNR, CDR2 FQNEAQ (reference sequence). CDR3 length: 17 amino acids. As DNA, the CDR3 is TGTGCCAGCAGCTTAGTATTCGCGGGAGGAGTGGGGGCCGAGCAGTACTTC. Translation: CASSLVFAGGVGAEQYF.

The chain is built from TRBV2 and TRBJ2-1; TRBD2 might be the D (5 bases). The germline gives CDR1 SNHLY, CDR2 FYNNEI. Trimming stripped 8 bases from V and 2 bases from J, with 13 bases between. CDR3 length: 14 residues. CDR3 in DNA: TGTGCCAGCGGCGGGCGGAGTACCTACAATGAGCAGTTCTTC. Translated, it gives CASGGRSTYNEQFF.

This clone appeared a few times. V and J are TRBV11-3 and TRBJ2-3; D is possibly TRBD1 (6 bases). Germline values: CDR1 SGHNT, CDR2 YENEEA. The CDR3 runs to 18 residues. Between the trimmed V and J ends, which lost 0 bases and 1 base, there was a span of 17 bases. CDR3 in amino acids: CASSLDRAGQRRTDTQYF. The CDR3 nucleotides are TGTGCCAGCAGCTTAGACAGGGCTGGACAGCGTCGCACAGATACGCAGTATTTT.

This clone was picked up a small number of times. The V call is TRBV19, the J call TRBJ1-5, with 7 bases lining up with TRBD1. This CDR3 spans 16 amino acids. Germline assignment: CDR1 LNHDA and CDR2 SQIVND (reference sequence). V shed 1 base and J 1 base; nucleotides not matched to a gene: 4. The CDR3 region has the DNA TGTGCCAGTAGTATAGGGGCAGGGGGGAGCAATCAGCCCCAGCATTTT. Translation gives CASSIGAGGSNQPQHF.

This clone occurred a few times. The genes are TRBV9 and TRBJ2-5; D gene uncertain. Per germline, CDR1 SGDLS and CDR2 YYNGEE. The CDR3 spans 13 residues. Deletions cut 4 bases from V and 2 bases from J, with 9 bases between. The CDR3 protein is CASSLHRQETQYF. The CDR3 bases are TGTGCCAGCAGCCTACACAGACAAGAGACCCAGTACTTC.

This clone turned up a few times. The chain is built from TRBV9 and TRBJ1-2; 7 nucleotides match TRBD1. Trimming took 4 bases from V and 4 from J; bases not matched to a gene: 4. The CDR3 totals 13 residues. The germline CDR1 and CDR2 sequences are SGDLS and YYNGEE. This CDR3 is CASSRTGSYGYTF. In nucleotides, the CDR3 is TGTGCCAGCAGCCGGACAGGATCCTATGGCTACACCTTC.

The chain links TRBV30 to TRBJ1-1; D perhaps matches TRBD1 (5 bases). CDR3 size: 13 residues. Germline V lookup: CDR1 GTSNPN, CDR2 SVGIG (reference sequence). V was trimmed by 2 bases and J by 4 bases, leaving 11 bases between them. Here the CDR3 DNA reads TGTGCCTGGAGTCTCGACAGTACCACTGAAGCTTTCTTT. Its translation is CAWSLDSTTEAFF.

This chain uses TRBV2 with TRBJ2-2, with a weak D call TRBD1 (6 bases). The V and J ends lost 6 bases and 7 bases respectively, with 12 bases between them. This CDR3 comprises 13 residues. The V gene's germline CDR1 is SNHLY and CDR2 FYNNEI. This CDR3 is CASSRNRDGELFF. The CDR3 bases are TGTGCCAGCAGCCGAAACAGGGACGGGGAGCTGTTTTTT. Full variable domain (rest looked up from reference TRBV2 and TRBJ2-2): EPEVTQTPSHQVTQMGQEVILRCVPISNHLYFYWYRQILGQKVEFLVSFYNNEISEKSEIFDDQFSVERPDGSNFTLKIRSTKLEDSAMYFCASSRNRDGELFFGEGSRLTVL.

The rearrangement uses TRBV28 and TRBJ1-2, with unresolved D. The CDR3 spans 14 residues. V gave up 5 bases and J gave up 0 bases, with 10 bases separating them. Germline lookup yields CDR1 MDHEN and CDR2 SYDVKM. In DNA, the CDR3 is TGTGCCAGCAGTGAACGAACAGCTAACTATGGCTACACCTTC. This codes for CASSERTANYGYTF.

V and J are TRBV18 and TRBJ2-5, with D perhaps matching TRBD2 (6 bases). The CDR3 has 14 residues. CDR1 KGHSH and CDR2 LQKENI come from the germline V gene. V lost 1 base and J 2 bases, leaving 8 bases between the germline ends. The CDR3 sequence is CASSPLGGQETQYF. CDR3 nucleotides: TGTGCCAGCTCACCACTGGGGGGACAAGAGACCCAGTACTTC.

This rearrangement joins TRBV4-1 to TRBJ2-7; 13 bases align to TRBD2. The junction had 16 bases not matched to a gene; V was cut back by 4 bases and J by 4 bases. Looked up from germline, CDR1 is MGHRA and CDR2 is YSYEKL. The CDR3 contains 19 residues. For the CDR3, the DNA is TGCGCCAGCAGCCGGATCCAACTAGCGGGAGGGGATACGAAATACGAGCAGTACTTC. It specifies CASSRIQLAGGDTKYEQYF.